Each of the 29 T cell receptor beta chains below was sequenced from the same sample in a study of blood T cell repertoires in COVID-19. Assay used: immunoSEQ multiplex PCR; TCRdb lists only in-frame clones, some missing. The sample yields about 270,000 clones, approximately 86% seen once. The specimen sequenced was peripheral blood. The receptors come from a woman between 18 and 29 years old with acute or convalescent COVID-19.

The CDR3 is CASSQDHLAASNEQFF. The CDR3 DNA follows: TGCGCCAGCAGCCAAGATCACCTAGCGGCTTCCAATGAGCAGTTCTTC. The chain joins TRBV4-3 to TRBJ2-1; 7 bases agree with TRBD2. Trimming cost V 0 bases and J 6 bases; bases outside gene matches: 8. Per the germline V gene, CDR1 is LGHNA and CDR2 is YSLEER. The CDR3 is 16 residues long.

The rearrangement joins TRBV19 to TRBJ2-2; 8 bases match TRBD1. The CDR3 sequence is 14 residues long. V lost 7 bases, J lost 6 bases, and 7 bases stayed unmatched. The V gene's germline CDR1 is LNHDA and CDR2 SQIVND (reference sequence). Written as DNA, the CDR3 is TGTGCCAGTACCGGACAGGGTTATGCCGGGGAGCTGTTTTTT. Translation: CASTGQGYAGELFF.

The CDR3 DNA reads TGTGCCAGCAGTCCAGGGACTAGCGGGTCTTACGAGCAGTACTTC. Translation gives CASSPGTSGSYEQYF. The chain uses TRBV28 and TRBJ2-7; 12 bases match TRBD2. The germline CDR1 and CDR2 sequences are MDHEN and SYDVKM. V lost 5 bases to trimming and J lost 4 bases; unmatched junction nucleotides: 6. The CDR3 extends over 15 amino acids.

The chain is built from TRBV30 and TRBJ1-2, with a tentative D call TRBD1 (5 bases). The CDR3 spans 14 residues. Per the germline V gene, CDR1 is GTSNPN and CDR2 is SVGIG (reference sequence). Trimming took 1 base from V and 4 from J, leaving 13 bases between them. The CDR3 DNA sequence: TGTGCCTGGAGTGACCAGTGGGGGGTCTATGGCTACACCTTC. It is translated as CAWSDQWGVYGYTF.

The rearrangement joins TRBV27 to TRBJ2-1; 7 bases agree with TRBD2. The length of the CDR3 is 18 residues. CDR1 MNHEY and CDR2 SMNVEV come from the germline V gene (reference sequence). Losses at the gene ends were 4 bases for V and 0 bases for J; bases not matched to a gene: 12. CDR3 coding DNA: TGTGCCAGCAGTTCTAAGCCTCCTGGGGGGGGCTCCTACAATGAGCAGTTCTTC. Residues: CASSSKPPGGGSYNEQFF.

The chain carries TRBV19 and TRBJ2-5; the match to TRBD1 covers 7 bases. The CDR3 consists of 15 residues. After removal of 4 bases from V and 5 bases from J, the junction contained 10 bases not matched to a gene. The V gene's germline CDR1 is LNHDA and CDR2 SQIVND (reference sequence). The CDR3 DNA follows: TGTGCCAGTAGTACCGCAGGGGGTCGAGGGGAGACCCAGTACTTC. Translating it yields CASSTAGGRGETQYF.

V usage is TRBV6-5 and J usage is TRBJ2-1; no reliable D call. This CDR3 comprises 14 residues. V shed 11 bases and J shed 0 bases, with 14 bases lying between them. Germline assignment: CDR1 MNHEY and CDR2 SVGAGI. CDR3 in amino acids: CASILFSSYNEQFF. As DNA, the CDR3 is TGTGCCTCCATTCTTTTTAGCTCCTACAATGAGCAGTTCTTC.

V is TRBV7-2 and J is TRBJ2-1; 8 bases match TRBD2. The V gene's germline CDR1 is SGHTA and CDR2 FQGNSA. V dropped 2 bases and J dropped 8; count of bases not matched to a gene: 8. The CDR3 spans 15 residues. The CDR3 loop is CASSLLSGGLDEQFF. The CDR3 nucleotides are TGTGCCAGCAGCTTACTATCGGGAGGGCTGGATGAGCAGTTCTTC.

This clone came up a few times. The J gene is TRBJ2-7, the V gene TRBV9, with D unresolved. This CDR3 has 15 amino acids. Per germline, CDR1 SGDLS and CDR2 YYNGEE. V lost 3 bases and J lost 0, with 13 bases in between. CDR3 in DNA: TGTGCCAGCAGCGGAGAGGCTGAGGTCTCCTACGAGCAGTACTTC. This encodes CASSGEAEVSYEQYF.

The sample holds a few counts of this clone. The chain couples TRBV3-1 (or the pseudogene TRBV3-2) to TRBJ2-1; TRBD2 matches at 8 bases. CDR1 is LGHDT and CDR2 is YNNKEL in the germline V gene (reference sequence). The CDR3 is 14 amino acids. V lost 4 bases to trimming and J lost 5 bases; unmatched junction nucleotides: 4. CDR3 DNA: TGTGCCAGCAGCCGCTCACTAGCGGACAATGAGCAGTTCTTC. It translates to CASSRSLADNEQFF.

This chain connects TRBV14 to TRBJ2-7; the D is unclear. V was cut by 0 bases and J by 4 bases, with 13 bases left in between. The CDR3 consists of 15 residues. Germline V gene sequence: CDR1 SGHDN, CDR2 FVKESK. Here the CDR3 DNA reads TGTGCCAGCAGCCAAGATCGCCAGGTCAGGTACGAGCAGTACTTC. It yields the protein CASSQDRQVRYEQYF.

The J gene is TRBJ1-2, the V gene TRBV25-1; weak D call: TRBD1 (6 bases). The CDR3 spans 17 residues. CDR1 MGHDK and CDR2 SYGVNS come from the germline V gene. V was clipped by 1 base and J by 6 bases, with 21 bases between them. The CDR3 here is CASSEFWQGKDMHGYTF. The CDR3 DNA follows: TGTGCCAGCAGTGAATTCTGGCAGGGGAAGGATATGCATGGCTACACCTTC.

The chain has TRBV28 and TRBJ2-3, with D perhaps matching TRBD1 (5 bases). In germline, CDR1 is MDHEN, CDR2 SYDVKM. The V and J ends lost 3 bases and 0 bases respectively, with 19 bases between them. The CDR3 length is 18 residues. CDR3 sequence reads: CASSFAPLRGSSTDTQYF. The CDR3, as DNA: TGTGCCAGCAGTTTTGCCCCCCTTAGGGGCTCTAGCACAGATACGCAGTATTTT.

The chain links TRBV5-1 to TRBJ1-1; 7 nucleotides align to TRBD1. Germline V lookup: CDR1 SGHRS, CDR2 YFSETQ. The CDR3 has 15 amino acids. J lost 5 bases, V lost 3 bases, and 10 bases had no gene match. The CDR3 coding sequence is TGCGCCAGCAGCTCGGGACTCACAGGGGAAACTGAAGCTTTCTTT. Amino acids: CASSSGLTGETEAFF.

The gene calls are TRBV24-1 and TRBJ1-2; no clear D. The V gene's germline CDR1 is KGHDR and CDR2 SFDVKD. V was pared by 2 bases and J by 4 bases, with 4 bases between. The CDR3 runs 12 residues. CDR3 protein: CATSDSVYGYTF. The CDR3 nucleotides are TGTGCCACCAGTGATTCAGTCTATGGCTACACCTTC.

The rearrangement links TRBV21-1 to TRBJ2-1; the table names TRBD1, a call not compared with the DNA. TRBV21-1 is a documented pseudogene. The CDR3 consists of 14 residues. CDR3 DNA: TGTGCCAGCAGCAATGGGGGCCGTGGCAATGAGCAGTTCTTC. Protein product: CASSNGGRGNEQFF.

The chain links TRBV7-3 to TRBJ2-3; 12 bases map to TRBD2. Germline trimming cut 5 bases from V and 3 bases from J; bases unmatched to any gene: 6. CDR3 length: 16 amino acids. Germline V gene sequence: CDR1 SGHTA, CDR2 FQGTGA. The DNA for the CDR3 is TGTGCCAGCAGCGCGAGACTAGCGGGAGCGACAGATACGCAGTATTTT. It codes for CASSARLAGATDTQYF.

V is TRBV28 and J is TRBJ2-7; 10 bases agree with TRBD2. This CDR3 is built from 16 residues. Germline CDR1 MDHEN, CDR2 SYDVKM. After removal of 5 bases from V and 2 bases from J, the junction contained 9 bases not matched to a gene. The chain's CDR3 is CASSPHGLAETYEQYF. Here the CDR3 DNA reads TGTGCCAGCAGTCCCCATGGACTAGCGGAGACCTACGAGCAGTACTTC. The full variable domain, completed using reference TRBV28 and TRBJ2-7, is DVKVTQSSRYLVKRTGEKVFLECVQDMDHENMFWYRQDPGLGLRLIYFSYDVKMKEKGDIPEGYSVSREKKERFSLILESASTNQTSMYLCASSPHGLAETYEQYFGPGTRLTVT.

This chain connects TRBV27 to TRBJ2-3; 11 bases are a match to TRBD1. The CDR3 covers 18 residues. CDR1 and CDR2 (germline): MNHEY, SMNVEV (reference sequence). With V trimmed by 5 bases and J by 2 bases, 12 bases remained unmatched. The chain's CDR3 is CASSTIPGTGGTTDTQYF. The CDR3 DNA follows: TGTGCCAGCAGTACCATCCCCGGGACAGGGGGAACCACAGATACGCAGTATTTT.

Here the CDR3 reads CASTDSLGRLNIQYF. CDR3 DNA: TGTGCCAGCACCGACTCCTTGGGGCGACTAAACATTCAGTACTTC. The chain recombines TRBV28 with TRBJ2-4; TRBD1 might be the D (5 bases). CDR3 length: 15 amino acids. The ends were cut back, 7 bases at V and 6 bases at J, with 19 bases in the middle. Germline values: CDR1 MDHEN, CDR2 SYDVKM.

This clone showed up many times. This sequence joins TRBV15 and TRBJ1-5, with TRBD1 as a possible D gene (5 bases). The V gene's germline CDR1 is LNHNV and CDR2 YYDKDF (reference sequence). CDR3 size: 16 residues. V shed 0 bases and J shed 1 base, with 10 bases lying between them. The CDR3 DNA sequence: TGTGCCACCAGCAGAGATCGGGGGGGAAGCAATCAGCCCCAGCATTTT. It is translated as CATSRDRGGSNQPQHF.

This clone was detected ten times or more. The chain links TRBV21-1 to TRBJ2-1; the DNA was not compared with TRBD2, the D call given in the table. TRBV21-1 is deemed a pseudogene. The CDR3 length is 19 residues. DNA of the CDR3: TGTGCCAGCAGCAAAGGGGGACTAGCGGGAGGGAGCTCCTACAATGAGCAGTTCTTC. Its protein is CASSKGGLAGGSSYNEQFF.

This rearrangement joins TRBV12-5 to TRBJ2-5; the D gene is possibly TRBD2 (6 bases). The CDR3 consists of 14 residues. The V gene's germline CDR1 is LGHNT and CDR2 FRNRAP. The V gene lost 9 bases and the J gene lost 1 base, with 15 bases spanning the gap. DNA for the CDR3: TGTGCTAGCCTCGTGGGGGGACTCCAAGAGACCCAGTACTTC. Translated: CASLVGGLQETQYF.

The chain couples TRBV13 to TRBJ2-5; 9 bases are shared with TRBD2. CDR3 size: 18 residues. Losses at the gene ends were 1 base for V and 5 bases for J; bases not matched to a gene: 14. Germline V gives CDR1 PRHDT, CDR2 FYEKMQ (reference sequence). For the CDR3, the DNA is TGTGCCAGCAGCTTAGAGGCGACTAGCGGAGAGGGGCCGGAGACCCAGTACTTC. It is translated as CASSLEATSGEGPETQYF.

V and J are TRBV4-1 and TRBJ2-3; 11 nucleotides agree with TRBD2. The CDR3 loop spans 16 amino acids. Germline CDR1 is MGHRA and CDR2 is YSYEKL. V gave up 0 bases and J gave up 6 bases; unmatched junction bases: 5. CDR3 nucleotides: TGCGCCAGCAGCCAAGATCGGCTAGCGGGAGGTGATACGCAGTATTTT. It specifies CASSQDRLAGGDTQYF.

This chain links TRBV28 with TRBJ2-1, with 12 bases that match TRBD2. Germline loops: CDR1 MDHEN, CDR2 SYDVKM. J lost 8 bases, V lost 4 bases, and 3 bases had no gene match. The CDR3 has 14 residues. CDR3 sequence (DNA): TGTGCCAGCAGTTCTAGCGGGAGGGGCGATGAGCAGTTCTTC. It yields the protein CASSSSGRGDEQFF.

The V and J genes are TRBV6-1 and TRBJ1-4; TRBD1 agrees at 7 bases. CDR3 size: 16 residues. V trimming: 3 bases; J trimming: 4 bases; junction bases outside the gene matches: 8. Per the germline V gene, CDR1 is MNHNS and CDR2 is SASEGT. The CDR3 reads CASSDPWGQSNEKLFF. DNA of the CDR3: TGTGCCAGCAGTGATCCTTGGGGACAGAGTAATGAAAAACTGTTTTTT.

V usage is TRBV5-1 and J usage is TRBJ2-7; TRBD1 might be the D (5 bases). Germline CDR1 and CDR2: SGHRS and YFSETQ. Trimming removed 0 bases at V and 0 bases at J, with 10 bases between. The CDR3 covers 15 residues. This CDR3 is CASSLDRSLSYEQYF. The CDR3 nucleotides read TGCGCCAGCAGCTTGGACAGGAGCCTCTCCTACGAGCAGTACTTC. The full variable domain, its missing parts supplied by reference TRBV5-1 and TRBJ2-7, is KAGVTQTPRYLIKTRGQQVTLSCSPISGHRSVSWYQQTPGQGLQFLFEYFSETQRNKGNFPGRFSGRQFSNSRSEMNVSTLELGDSALYLCASSLDRSLSYEQYFGPGTRLTVT.

The chain employs TRBV6-5 and TRBJ2-1, with 7 nucleotides matching TRBD2. There are 15 residues in the CDR3. Germline V CDR1 and CDR2: MNHEY, SVGAGI. With V trimmed by 4 bases and J by 5 bases, 8 bases remained unmatched. CDR3 sequence reads: CASSFRDYPDNEQFF. The CDR3 DNA reads as TGTGCCAGCAGTTTCCGGGACTACCCCGACAATGAGCAGTTCTTC.